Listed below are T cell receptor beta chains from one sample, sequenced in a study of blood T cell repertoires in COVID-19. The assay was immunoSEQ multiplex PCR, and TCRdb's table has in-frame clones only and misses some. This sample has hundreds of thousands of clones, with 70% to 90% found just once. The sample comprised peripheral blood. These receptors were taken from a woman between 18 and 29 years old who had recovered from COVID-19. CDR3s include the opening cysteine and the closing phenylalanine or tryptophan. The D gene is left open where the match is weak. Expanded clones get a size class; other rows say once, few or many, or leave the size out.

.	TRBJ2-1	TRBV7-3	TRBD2	CASSLSASGRHNEQFF	TGTGCCAGCAGCTTATCGGCTAGCGGGCGTCACAATGAGCAGTTCTTC
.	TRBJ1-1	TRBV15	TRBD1	CATSRDRGQFTEAFF	TGTGCCACCAGCAGAGATCGGGGACAGTTCACTGAAGCTTTCTTT
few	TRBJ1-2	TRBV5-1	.	CASSLEAGRYGYTF	TGCGCCAGCAGCTTGGAGGCAGGCCGATATGGCTACACCTTC
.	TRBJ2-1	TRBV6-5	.	CASSYYLGRGNEQFF	TGTGCCAGCAGTTACTATCTGGGCAGGGGTAATGAGCAGTTCTTC
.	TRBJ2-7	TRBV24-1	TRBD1	CATSDSYRGSGEQYF	TGTGCCACCAGTGATTCCTACAGGGGATCAGGCGAGCAGTACTTC
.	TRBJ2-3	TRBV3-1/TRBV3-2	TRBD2	CASSQGGRASDTQYF	TGTGCCAGCAGCCAAGGCGGGAGGGCCTCAGATACGCAGTATTTT
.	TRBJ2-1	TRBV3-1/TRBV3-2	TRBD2	CASSQGSGSSNEQFF	TGTGCCAGCAGCCAAGGGAGCGGGAGTAGCAATGAGCAGTTCTTC
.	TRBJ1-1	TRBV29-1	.	CSAERARGGTEAFF	TGCAGCGCCGAGAGGGCGCGCGGAGGCACTGAAGCTTTCTTT
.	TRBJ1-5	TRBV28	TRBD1	CASSLFSGGNQPQHF	TGTGCCAGCAGTTTATTTTCAGGGGGAAATCAGCCCCAGCATTTT
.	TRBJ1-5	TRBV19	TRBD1	CASSIGQAGQPQHF	TGTGCCAGTAGTATTGGACAGGCAGGTCAGCCCCAGCATTTT
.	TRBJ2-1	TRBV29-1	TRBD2	CSVLGVGLSGNSYNEQFF	TGCAGCGTTTTAGGGGTGGGCCTTAGCGGGAACTCCTACAATGAGCAGTTCTTC
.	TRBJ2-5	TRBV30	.	CAWSRSRVETQYF	TGTGCCTGGAGCCGAAGCAGGGTGGAGACCCAGTACTTC
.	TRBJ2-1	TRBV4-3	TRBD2	CASSQNSGINEQFF	TGCGCCAGCAGCCAGAATAGCGGGATCAATGAGCAGTTCTTC
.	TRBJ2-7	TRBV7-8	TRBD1	CASSQGVGSSYEQYF	TGTGCCAGCAGCCAGGGGGTAGGGAGCTCCTACGAGCAGTACTTC
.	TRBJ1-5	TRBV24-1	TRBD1	CATSDGGTGGIAGQPQHF	TGTGCCACCAGTGATGGGGGGACAGGGGGCATTGCGGGTCAGCCCCAGCATTTT
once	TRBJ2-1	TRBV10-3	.	CAISELGEDEQFF	TGTGCCATCAGTGAACTGGGTGAGGATGAGCAGTTCTTC
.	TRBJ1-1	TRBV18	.	CASSPTTGYLMNTEAFF	TGTGCCAGCTCACCCACGACAGGTTACCTAATGAACACTGAAGCTTTCTTT
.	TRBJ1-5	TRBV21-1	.	CASSTPGQGCQPQHF	TGTGCCAGCAGCACCCCCGGACAGGGATGTCAGCCCCAGCATTTT
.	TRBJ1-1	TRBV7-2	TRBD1	CASSSDREAGAFF	TGTGCCAGCAGCTCGGACAGGGAGGCTGGGGCTTTCTTT
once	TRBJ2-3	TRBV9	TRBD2	CASSVGLAGGTDTQYF	TGTGCCAGCAGCGTAGGGTTAGCGGGAGGGACAGATACGCAGTATTTT
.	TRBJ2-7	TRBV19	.	CASSIAAKQTYEQYF	TGTGCCAGTAGTATAGCGGCAAAACAGACCTACGAGCAGTACTTC
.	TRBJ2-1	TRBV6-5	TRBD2	CASSRLAGVYEQFF	TGTGCCAGCAGCAGACTAGCGGGAGTCTATGAGCAGTTCTTC
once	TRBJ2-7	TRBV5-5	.	CASSFTSGGEQYF	TGTGCCAGCAGCTTTACTAGTGGTGGCGAGCAGTACTTC
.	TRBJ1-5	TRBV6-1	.	CASSEARLGFSRGAQHF	TGTGCCAGCAGTGAAGCGCGTCTCGGCTTCTCACGGGGAGCCCAGCATTTT
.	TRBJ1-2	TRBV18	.	CASSRSDSYGYTF	TGTGCCAGCTCTCGATCGGACAGCTATGGCTACACCTTC
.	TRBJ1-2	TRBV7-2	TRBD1	CASSTGQGYGYTF	TGTGCCAGCAGCACGGGACAGGGATATGGCTACACCTTC
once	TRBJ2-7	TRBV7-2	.	CASSPTAQHFTYEQYF	TGTGCCAGCAGCCCAACTGCACAGCACTTTACCTACGAGCAGTACTTC
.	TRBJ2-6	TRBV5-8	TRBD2	CASSLALTSGVSGANVLTF	TGTGCCAGCAGCTTGGCTCTGACTAGCGGGGTCTCTGGGGCCAACGTCCTGACTTTC
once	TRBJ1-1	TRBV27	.	CASSFKGVAFF	TGTGCCAGCAGTTTCAAGGGGGTAGCTTTCTTT
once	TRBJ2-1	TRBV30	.	CAWRDWSGKNEQFF	TGTGCCTGGAGGGATTGGTCGGGAAAGAATGAGCAGTTCTTC
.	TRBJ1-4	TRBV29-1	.	CSVIKTPSEKLFF	TGCAGCGTAATCAAGACTCCCTCTGAAAAACTGTTTTTT